This TCR beta chain was captured in a study of identical twins. This clonotype was detected a few times. The CDR3 is 15 residues long. The V and J ends lost 4 bases and 3 bases respectively, with 15 bases between them. Healthy Caucasians provided all donations. MiXCR, run by TCRdb on the 5' RACE reads, gives a single entry per CDR3 protein. Counted here are over 500,000 distinct CDR3 sequences, roughly 21% occurring once; the ten biggest clones make up about 0.91%. This sample also belongs to another study, concerning T cells expressing NK-cell markers. That paper states: Of the CD8+ T cell pool in several donors, roughly 1.0-8% was accounted for by dominant NKG2C+ clonotypes.

Source material: CD4+ T cells sorted from blood. J is TRBJ1-1 and V is TRBV12-3 or TRBV12-4; D unclear. The sequence was collected from a woman between 18 and 29 years old in good health. CDR3 nucleotides: TGTGCCAGCAGTTCACTTCATAGCGCGGACACTGAAGCTTTCTTT. Translated: CASSSLHSADTEAFF.